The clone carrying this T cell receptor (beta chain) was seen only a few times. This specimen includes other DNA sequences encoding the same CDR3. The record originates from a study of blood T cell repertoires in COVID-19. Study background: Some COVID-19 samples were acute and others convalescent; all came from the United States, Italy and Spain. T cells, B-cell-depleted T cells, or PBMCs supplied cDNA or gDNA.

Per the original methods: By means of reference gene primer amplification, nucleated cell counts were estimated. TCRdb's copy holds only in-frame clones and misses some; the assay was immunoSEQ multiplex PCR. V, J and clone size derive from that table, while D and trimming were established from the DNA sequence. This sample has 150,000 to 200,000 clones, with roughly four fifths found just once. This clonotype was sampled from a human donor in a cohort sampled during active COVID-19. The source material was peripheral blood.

The CDR3 reads CASSAGQSYGYTF. CDR3 in DNA: TGTGCCAGCAGCGCCGGACAGTCCTATGGCTACACCTTC. The V gene is TRBV9, the J gene TRBJ1-2; possibly TRBD1 for D (6 bases). The CDR3 contains 13 residues. Germline loops: CDR1 SGDLS, CDR2 YYNGEE. The V and J ends lost 3 bases and 4 bases respectively, with 10 bases between them.